This T cell receptor (beta chain) comes out of a study of identifying expanded T cells in peripheral blood. Overall study results and limits: Clone count variance between roughly 2-week samples rose with total template count. Differentially abundant clones: around 1.1 between replicates, 16.4 at 2 to 3 weeks, around 19 at four.

Germline-derived CDR1 and CDR2 are MNHEY and SMNVEV (reference sequence). The CDR3 extends over 13 amino acids. V lost 2 bases and J lost 1, with 6 bases in between. Here immunoSEQ multiplex PCR was the method, and the copy in TCRdb shows in-frame clones only, minus some. The profile shows under 70,000 clones, 70% to 90% of them singletons. No infections or other immune events were documented during collection. Notes on this clone: The antigen is not known.

The receptor comes from a person aged 18 to 69 in good health. The chain recombines TRBV27 with TRBJ2-7, with D possibly being TRBD2 (5 bases). The sequenced sample consisted of blood. CDR3 DNA: TGTGCCAGCAGTTTACGGGGATCCTACGAGCAGTACTTC. Translated, it gives CASSLRGSYEQYF.